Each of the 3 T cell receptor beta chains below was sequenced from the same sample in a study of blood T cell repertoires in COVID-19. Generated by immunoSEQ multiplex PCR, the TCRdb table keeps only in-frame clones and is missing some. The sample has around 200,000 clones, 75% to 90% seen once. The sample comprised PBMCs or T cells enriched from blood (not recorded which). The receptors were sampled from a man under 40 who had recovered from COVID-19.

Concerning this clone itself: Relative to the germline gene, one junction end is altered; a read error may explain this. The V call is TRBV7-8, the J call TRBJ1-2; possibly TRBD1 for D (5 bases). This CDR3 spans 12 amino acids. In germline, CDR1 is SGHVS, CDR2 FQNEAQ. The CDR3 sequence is CASSLALQGCTF. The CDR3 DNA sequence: TGTGCCAGCAGCTTAGCGCTCCAGGGCTGCACCTTC.

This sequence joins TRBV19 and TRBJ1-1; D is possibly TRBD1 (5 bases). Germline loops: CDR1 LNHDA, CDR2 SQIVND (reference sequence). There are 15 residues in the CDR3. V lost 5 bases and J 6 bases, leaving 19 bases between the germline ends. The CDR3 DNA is TGTGCCAGTAGTCAAAGGGGCCCCGTAGGATCTGAAGCTTTCTTT. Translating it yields CASSQRGPVGSEAFF.

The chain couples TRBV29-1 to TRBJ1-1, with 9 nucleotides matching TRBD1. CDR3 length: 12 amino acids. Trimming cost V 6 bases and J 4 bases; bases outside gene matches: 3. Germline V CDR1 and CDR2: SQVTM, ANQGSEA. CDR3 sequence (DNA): TGCAGCGTAATGACAGGGGGCACTGAAGCTTTCTTT. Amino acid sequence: CSVMTGGTEAFF. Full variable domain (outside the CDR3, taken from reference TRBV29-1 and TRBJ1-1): SAVISQKPSRDICQRGTSLTIQCQVDSQVTMMFWYRQQPGQSLTLIATANQGSEATYESGFVIDKFPISRPNLTFSTLTVSNMSPEDSSIYLCSVMTGGTEAFFGQGTRLTVV.